This TCR beta chain was obtained from a study of spatial heterogeneity in lung cancer. Study-wide context: In the raw reads, each unique TCR and UMI combination was present more than ten times on average.

With respect to this clonotype: It may be a read error: a sequence one base away is much more abundant.

Using its own MiXCR run on the 5' RACE reads, TCRdb lists one record per CDR3 protein. The table lists about 38,000 distinct CDR3 sequences, 7.5% of them singletons, with 25% to 35% in the top ten. The germline V gene encodes CDR1 MDHEN and CDR2 SYDVKM. This CDR3 has 11 residues. Documented time point: sample taken at primary tumor resection. Whole RNA obtained from tumor, nontumor lung or frozen PBMC underwent sequencing without sorting. This material consisted of PBMCs, taken at surgery. The chain combines TRBV28 with TRBJ1-6; the D is unclear. The TCR comes from a male donor with early-stage non-small cell lung cancer. CDR3 DNA sequence: TGTGCCAGCAGTATACAGAGAACCCTCCGCTTT. Residues: CASSIQRTLRF. Complete variable domain (other parts from reference TRBV28 and TRBJ1-6): DVKVTQSSRYLVKRTGEKVFLECVQDMDHENMFWYRQDPGLGLRLIYFSYDVKMKEKGDIPEGYSVSREKKERFSLILESASTNQTSMYLCASSIQRTLRFGNGTRLTVT.